These T cell receptor beta chains were read from a single sample in a study of shared clonotypes between healthy human individuals. TCRdb keeps only in-frame clones here, not all; method: immunoSEQ multiplex PCR. The sample includes approximately 980,000 clones, approximately 80% of them seen just once. Sequencing input: memory CD4+ T cells sorted from blood. All receptors derive from a man aged 18-30 years in good health. Each CDR3 is given with its conserved first and last residue. A D gene is named only where the DNA matches it firmly. A row's size may be missing; if present it is once, few, many or a size class.

J	size	V	D	CDR3	DNA
TRBJ2-6	-	TRBV5-1	-	CASSSQGSGANVLTF	TGCGCCAGCAGCTCACAGGGATCCGGGGCCAACGTCCTGACTTTC
TRBJ2-4	-	TRBV7-2	TRBD1	CASSFKAGGNIQYF	TGTGCCAGCAGCTTTAAGGCAGGGGGAAACATTCAGTACTTC
TRBJ2-3	-	TRBV12-5	TRBD2	CASGLGLAGVTDTQYF	TGTGCTAGTGGTTTGGGACTAGCGGGAGTTACAGATACGCAGTATTTT
TRBJ2-2	-	TRBV18	-	CASSPMGWELFF	TGTGCCAGCTCACCGATGGGTTGGGAGCTGTTTTTT
TRBJ2-3	-	TRBV27	TRBD2	CASSLMSGGGTDTQYF	TGTGCCAGCAGTCTCATGAGCGGGGGGGGCACAGATACGCAGTATTTT
TRBJ2-7	-	TRBV11-2	-	CASSLHPERTYEQYF	TGTGCCAGCAGCTTACACCCCGAGAGAACCTACGAGCAGTACTTC
TRBJ1-1	-	TRBV5-1	TRBD1	CASSYRTGVDAEAFF	TGCGCCAGCAGCTATAGGACAGGGGTGGATGCTGAAGCTTTCTTT
TRBJ1-2	-	TRBV6-6	TRBD1	CASSKAGQTNYGYTF	TGTGCCAGCAGCAAAGCGGGACAGACTAACTATGGCTACACCTTC
TRBJ2-7	many	TRBV7-2	-	CASSLIGESSYEQYF	TGTGCCAGCAGCCTGATAGGGGAATCCTCCTACGAGCAGTACTTC
TRBJ2-5	-	TRBV5-1	-	CASSSLNSETQYF	TGCGCCAGCAGCTCCCTCAACTCGGAGACCCAGTACTTC
TRBJ2-1	-	TRBV27	-	CASSYDRTYNEQFF	TGTGCCAGCAGTTACGACAGGACCTACAATGAGCAGTTCTTC
TRBJ2-2	-	TRBV11-2	-	CASRREGTGELFF	TGTGCCAGCAGAAGAGAGGGCACCGGGGAGCTGTTTTTT
TRBJ1-6	-	TRBV27	-	CASREGSHTGYNSPLHF	TGTGCCAGCAGAGAAGGGAGCCATACAGGGTACAATTCACCCCTCCACTTT
TRBJ2-2	few	TRBV14	-	CASSQGPRKNTGELFF	TGTGCCAGCAGCCAAGGCCCCAGGAAGAACACCGGGGAGCTGTTTTTT
TRBJ2-7	-	TRBV5-4	TRBD2	CASSSGRGGASSYEQYF	TGTGCCAGCAGCTCGGGGAGGGGAGGAGCCAGCTCCTACGAGCAGTACTTC
TRBJ2-3	-	TRBV2	-	CASSTGAFTDTQYF	TGTGCCAGCAGCACGGGAGCGTTTACAGATACGCAGTATTTT
TRBJ2-7	-	TRBV5-1	-	CASSLAGANYEQYF	TGCGCCAGCAGCTTGGCAGGGGCTAACTACGAGCAGTACTTC
TRBJ2-5	-	TRBV7-6	-	CASSIQGGTLETQYF	TGTGCCAGCAGCATACAGGGAGGAACGTTGGAGACCCAGTACTTC
TRBJ2-3	-	TRBV7-2	-	CASSALRASTDTQYF	TGTGCCAGCAGCGCCCTCCGGGCCAGCACAGATACGCAGTATTTT
TRBJ1-2	-	TRBV27	-	CASSGGVGYTF	TGTGCCAGCAGTGGCGGGGTTGGCTACACCTTC
TRBJ2-2	-	TRBV27	-	CALRQIRLNTGELFF	TGTGCCCTGCGGCAGATCCGACTGAACACCGGGGAGCTGTTTTTT
TRBJ1-5	-	TRBV6-1	-	CASSERLNQPQHF	TGTGCCAGCAGTGAAAGGCTCAATCAGCCCCAGCATTTT
TRBJ2-7	-	TRBV6-5	-	CASSYRGAQYF	TGTGCCAGCAGTTACAGGGGCGCGCAGTACTTC
TRBJ2-4	-	TRBV9	-	CASTDLMRGGKNIQYF	TGTGCCAGCACCGATTTAATGAGGGGAGGCAAAAACATTCAGTACTTC
TRBJ2-5	-	TRBV11-3	-	CASSPGFRETQYF	TGTGCCAGCAGCCCAGGGTTTCGGGAGACCCAGTACTTC
TRBJ1-2	-	TRBV18	-	CASSPGGNTYGYTF	TGTGCCAGCTCACCAGGGGGAAATACCTATGGCTACACCTTC
TRBJ2-1	few	TRBV10-3	-	CAISAGQYNEQFF	TGTGCCATCAGTGCAGGACAGTACAATGAGCAGTTCTTC
TRBJ1-3	-	TRBV5-1	-	CASSTTGVAGNTIYF	TGCGCCAGCAGCACCACGGGGGTGGCCGGAAACACCATATATTTT
TRBJ2-1	-	TRBV6-6	-	CASSYGGDLKQFF	TGTGCCAGCAGTTACGGTGGGGACTTGAAGCAGTTCTTC
TRBJ1-5	few	TRBV7-2	TRBD1	CASSFGQGNQPQHF	TGTGCCAGCAGTTTCGGACAGGGCAATCAGCCCCAGCATTTT
TRBJ1-5	-	TRBV2	-	CASTLGFEPQHF	TGTGCCAGCACCCTGGGGTTTGAGCCCCAGCATTTT
TRBJ1-1	-	TRBV27	-	CASSLKWGGTEAFF	TGTGCCAGCAGTTTAAAATGGGGGGGCACTGAAGCTTTCTTT
TRBJ2-2	-	TRBV29-1	-	CSVGDTNTGELFF	TGCAGCGTTGGGGACACCAACACCGGGGAGCTGTTTTTT
TRBJ2-7	once	TRBV6-1	-	CASSGPASGYEQYF	TGTGCCAGCAGTGGACCAGCTTCGGGATACGAGCAGTACTTC
TRBJ1-2	-	TRBV6-1	TRBD1	CASSLTGVNYGYTF	TGTGCCAGCAGTCTAACAGGGGTAAACTATGGCTACACCTTC
TRBJ1-2	-	TRBV28	-	CASSLRGVGNYGYTF	TGTGCCAGCAGTTTAAGGGGGGTCGGAAACTATGGCTACACCTTC
TRBJ1-1	-	TRBV19	TRBD1	CASSIDRGQTEAFF	TGTGCCAGTAGTATTGACAGGGGGCAGACTGAAGCTTTCTTT
TRBJ1-2	-	TRBV7-9	-	CASSTARVVRGYTF	TGTGCCAGCAGCACCGCCCGGGTTGTGAGAGGCTACACCTTC
TRBJ1-5	-	TRBV5-8	TRBD1	CASRALDRVAQPQHF	TGTGCCAGCAGGGCCCTCGACAGGGTAGCTCAGCCCCAGCATTTT
TRBJ2-4	-	TRBV7-9	-	CASSLTGLVAKNIQYF	TGTGCCAGCAGCCTTACAGGACTGGTAGCCAAAAACATTCAGTACTTC
TRBJ2-1	-	TRBV10-3	TRBD1	CAIGDRVNNEQFF	TGTGCCATCGGGGACAGGGTCAACAATGAGCAGTTCTTC
TRBJ1-2	once	TRBV5-1	-	CASSWGQGNYGYTF	TGCGCCAGCAGCTGGGGCCAGGGAAACTATGGCTACACCTTC
TRBJ2-5	-	TRBV7-2	TRBD1	CASSMGTGTETQYF	TGTGCCAGCAGCATGGGGACAGGGACAGAGACCCAGTACTTC